Listed below are T cell receptor beta chains from one sample, sequenced in a study of blood T cell repertoires in COVID-19. TCRdb's copy holds only in-frame clones and misses some; the assay was immunoSEQ multiplex PCR. The table lists about 68,000 clones, approximately 88% of them singletons, with 7.5% to 10% in the top ten. Sequenced material: peripheral blood. These receptors were taken from a man aged 50 to 60 with active COVID-19. Each CDR3 is given with its conserved first and last residue. Fields, in order: V gene, clone size, D gene, J gene, CDR3 DNA, CDR3 protein. A D gene is named only where the DNA matches it firmly. Rows give clone size only sometimes, using once, few, many, or a class for an expanded clone.

V gene: TRBV27; clone size: .; D gene: TRBD2; J gene: TRBJ2-1; CDR3 DNA: TGTGCCAGCAAGCTTTCGGGGGGGTCCTACAATGAGCAGTTCTTC; CDR3 protein: CASKLSGGSYNEQFF
V gene: TRBV4-3; clone size: .; D gene: .; J gene: TRBJ2-7; CDR3 DNA: TGCGCCAGCAGCCAACATGAGGGCTACGAGCAGTACTTC; CDR3 protein: CASSQHEGYEQYF
V gene: TRBV6-2/TRBV6-3; clone size: .; D gene: TRBD1; J gene: TRBJ2-7; CDR3 DNA: TGTGCCAGCAGTTACTCAAGGGGGCGCCAGTACGAGCAGTACTTC; CDR3 protein: CASSYSRGRQYEQYF
V gene: TRBV6-5; clone size: .; D gene: .; J gene: TRBJ2-7; CDR3 DNA: TGTGCCAGCAGTTACTCGACCGGGAGTAGGGGCTACGAGCAGTACTTC; CDR3 protein: CASSYSTGSRGYEQYF
V gene: TRBV7-9; clone size: .; D gene: .; J gene: TRBJ2-1; CDR3 DNA: TGTGCCAGCAGCCCACTAGGCTACAATGAGCAGTTCTTC; CDR3 protein: CASSPLGYNEQFF
V gene: TRBV2; clone size: .; D gene: .; J gene: TRBJ1-2; CDR3 DNA: TGTGCCAGCACCGATACGGATGGCTACACCTTC; CDR3 protein: CASTDTDGYTF
V gene: TRBV15; clone size: .; D gene: TRBD1; J gene: TRBJ2-5; CDR3 DNA: TGTGCCACCAGCCGCCACCTACAGGGGGCCGGAGAGACCCAGTACTTC; CDR3 protein: CATSRHLQGAGETQYF
V gene: TRBV5-5; clone size: .; D gene: .; J gene: TRBJ1-2; CDR3 DNA: TGTGCCAGCAGCTTGCCCAGAGGTAACTATGGCTACACCTTC; CDR3 protein: CASSLPRGNYGYTF
V gene: TRBV4-3; clone size: .; D gene: .; J gene: TRBJ1-2; CDR3 DNA: TGCGCCAGCAGCCAAGACGGTAACTATGGCTACACCTTC; CDR3 protein: CASSQDGNYGYTF
V gene: TRBV30; clone size: large; D gene: .; J gene: TRBJ2-7; CDR3 DNA: TGTGCCTGGACAGGGTACAACTCCTACGAGCAGTACTTC; CDR3 protein: CAWTGYNSYEQYF
V gene: TRBV6-2/TRBV6-3; clone size: .; D gene: .; J gene: TRBJ1-1; CDR3 DNA: TGTGCCAGCAGTTACTCGGGGGCGCGGACTGAAGCTTTCTTT; CDR3 protein: CASSYSGARTEAFF
V gene: TRBV7-2; clone size: once; D gene: .; J gene: TRBJ2-7; CDR3 DNA: TGTGCCAGCAGCTTAGTTAGCGGAACTACCTACGAGCAGTACTTC; CDR3 protein: CASSLVSGTTYEQYF
V gene: TRBV2; clone size: .; D gene: TRBD1; J gene: TRBJ1-2; CDR3 DNA: TGTGCCAGCAGCTGGGACAGGGGACATGGCTACACCTTC; CDR3 protein: CASSWDRGHGYTF
V gene: TRBV2; clone size: .; D gene: .; J gene: TRBJ1-1; CDR3 DNA: TGTGCCAGCTCTAACAGGGATATGGCTTTCTTT; CDR3 protein: CASSNRDMAFF
V gene: TRBV4-1; clone size: .; D gene: TRBD1; J gene: TRBJ1-1; CDR3 DNA: TGCGCCAGCAGCCAGCGGACAGGGGTGAACACTGAAGCTTTCTTT; CDR3 protein: CASSQRTGVNTEAFF
V gene: TRBV6-5; clone size: .; D gene: .; J gene: TRBJ1-6; CDR3 DNA: TGTGCCAGCAGTCGGGGGGATAAAGGGTCACCCCTCCACTTT; CDR3 protein: CASSRGDKGSPLHF
V gene: TRBV6-5; clone size: .; D gene: TRBD2; J gene: TRBJ2-2; CDR3 DNA: TGTGCCAGCCTTGAGCGGGGGTACGGAGTGGAGCTGTTTTTT; CDR3 protein: CASLERGYGVELFF
V gene: TRBV3-1/TRBV3-2; clone size: .; D gene: .; J gene: TRBJ2-7; CDR3 DNA: TGTGCCAGCAGTCTTGTCGGGGGCTACGAGCAGTACTTC; CDR3 protein: CASSLVGGYEQYF
V gene: TRBV5-1; clone size: .; D gene: .; J gene: TRBJ2-1; CDR3 DNA: TGCGCCAGCAGCTTGACTGCACCCTCCTACAATGAGCAGTTCTTC; CDR3 protein: CASSLTAPSYNEQFF
V gene: TRBV7-9; clone size: medium-sized; D gene: .; J gene: TRBJ2-2; CDR3 DNA: TGTGCCAGCAGGTCGGGGGTCGCCGGGGAGCTGTTTTTT; CDR3 protein: CASRSGVAGELFF
V gene: TRBV6-4; clone size: .; D gene: .; J gene: TRBJ2-1; CDR3 DNA: TGTGCCAGCAGCGAAGAGGCAGTGTCGGGACAAGGCAATGAGCAGTTCTTC; CDR3 protein: CASSEEAVSGQGNEQFF
V gene: TRBV5-8; clone size: .; D gene: TRBD1; J gene: TRBJ1-6; CDR3 DNA: TGTGCCAGCAGCTTGAGGGGACAGGGGAGAACACCCCTCCACTTT; CDR3 protein: CASSLRGQGRTPLHF
V gene: TRBV3-1/TRBV3-2; clone size: few; D gene: .; J gene: TRBJ1-6; CDR3 DNA: TGTGCCAGCAGCCAAGTGGGGAGCAATTCACCCCTCCACTTT; CDR3 protein: CASSQVGSNSPLHF
V gene: TRBV18; clone size: few; D gene: TRBD2; J gene: TRBJ2-1; CDR3 DNA: TGTGCCAGCTCGCCGACTAGCCGGGAGCAGTTCTTC; CDR3 protein: CASSPTSREQFF
V gene: TRBV5-4; clone size: .; D gene: TRBD2; J gene: TRBJ2-7; CDR3 DNA: TGTGCCAGCAGCCCGGCAAGCGGGGTCCCCTACGAGCAGTACTTC; CDR3 protein: CASSPASGVPYEQYF
V gene: TRBV27; clone size: .; D gene: TRBD1; J gene: TRBJ2-7; CDR3 DNA: TGTGCCAGCAGTTTCGTACCGGGACAGGGGGGGGAGCAGTACTTC; CDR3 protein: CASSFVPGQGGEQYF
V gene: TRBV5-1; clone size: .; D gene: .; J gene: TRBJ1-1; CDR3 DNA: TGCGCCAGCAGCCCTAGCCAGGGGTGGACTGAAGCTTTCTTT; CDR3 protein: CASSPSQGWTEAFF
V gene: TRBV5-1; clone size: .; D gene: TRBD2; J gene: TRBJ2-7; CDR3 DNA: TGCGCCAGCAGCTCAAGCGGGGGCCTTTACGAGCAGTACTTC; CDR3 protein: CASSSSGGLYEQYF
V gene: TRBV5-1; clone size: .; D gene: TRBD2; J gene: TRBJ2-1; CDR3 DNA: TGCGCCAGCAGCCCTAGCGGGGGCAATGAGCAGTTCTTC; CDR3 protein: CASSPSGGNEQFF
V gene: TRBV9; clone size: .; D gene: .; J gene: TRBJ2-5; CDR3 DNA: TGTGCCAGCAGCGTAGGTAGTTCAGAGACCCAGTACTTC; CDR3 protein: CASSVGSSETQYF
V gene: TRBV4-2; clone size: .; D gene: TRBD1; J gene: TRBJ2-7; CDR3 DNA: TGTGCCAGCAGCCAAGATATAGGGACAGGGGGCTACGAGCAGTACTTC; CDR3 protein: CASSQDIGTGGYEQYF
V gene: TRBV30; clone size: .; D gene: .; J gene: TRBJ1-2; CDR3 DNA: TGTGCCTGGAGGGGAGGTTTGAGTTACACCTTC; CDR3 protein: CAWRGGLSYTF
V gene: TRBV5-1; clone size: .; D gene: .; J gene: TRBJ2-1; CDR3 DNA: TGCGCCAGCAGCGGGGGCTTAGGGCAGTTCTTC; CDR3 protein: CASSGGLGQFF
V gene: TRBV19; clone size: .; D gene: .; J gene: TRBJ2-3; CDR3 DNA: TGTGCCAGTAGTATAGACATCCCGGGGACAGATACGCAGTATTTT; CDR3 protein: CASSIDIPGTDTQYF
V gene: TRBV10-3; clone size: few; D gene: .; J gene: TRBJ1-1; CDR3 DNA: TGTGCCATCAGTGAGGCGGTGAACACTGAAGCTTTCTTT; CDR3 protein: CAISEAVNTEAFF
V gene: TRBV9; clone size: .; D gene: TRBD1; J gene: TRBJ2-4; CDR3 DNA: TGTGCCAGCAGCGCCGAGGACAGGGGAAAAAACATTCAGTACTTC; CDR3 protein: CASSAEDRGKNIQYF
V gene: TRBV14; clone size: .; D gene: TRBD2; J gene: TRBJ2-5; CDR3 DNA: TGTGCCAGCAGCCCGGGATACACGACTAGCGGGAGTCGAGGCGAACATGAGACCCAGTACTTC; CDR3 protein: CASSPGYTTSGSRGEHETQYF
V gene: TRBV18; clone size: .; D gene: TRBD1; J gene: TRBJ1-2; CDR3 DNA: TGTGCCAGCTCACTCCAGCAGGGGGACGGTGGCTACACCTTC; CDR3 protein: CASSLQQGDGGYTF
V gene: TRBV6-5; clone size: .; D gene: TRBD2; J gene: TRBJ2-7; CDR3 DNA: TGTGCCAGCAGCACGGGACTAGTGAGCGAGCAGTACTTC; CDR3 protein: CASSTGLVSEQYF
V gene: TRBV9; clone size: .; D gene: TRBD2; J gene: TRBJ2-3; CDR3 DNA: TGTGCCAGCAGCGTAGATGAAGCGGGAAGTTATACGCAGTATTTT; CDR3 protein: CASSVDEAGSYTQYF
V gene: TRBV19; clone size: .; D gene: TRBD1; J gene: TRBJ2-7; CDR3 DNA: TGTGCCAGTAGTATGCCACCGGGACAGGGGATTCCCGAGCAGTACTTC; CDR3 protein: CASSMPPGQGIPEQYF
V gene: TRBV29-1; clone size: .; D gene: .; J gene: TRBJ2-3; CDR3 DNA: TGCAGCGTTGAAAAAGAGGCGACCTATGGCCCGACAGATACGCAGTATTTT; CDR3 protein: CSVEKEATYGPTDTQYF
V gene: TRBV5-5; clone size: .; D gene: TRBD1; J gene: TRBJ1-5; CDR3 DNA: TGTGCCAGCAGCCTACAGGGGAGGCAGCCCCAGCATTTT; CDR3 protein: CASSLQGRQPQHF
V gene: TRBV2; clone size: .; D gene: .; J gene: TRBJ2-1; CDR3 DNA: TGTGCCAGCAGGGATCTAGCAAATGAGCAGTTCTTC; CDR3 protein: CASRDLANEQFF
V gene: TRBV6-5; clone size: once; D gene: .; J gene: TRBJ2-3; CDR3 DNA: TGTGCCAGCAGGGTGACTAGTAGCACAGATACGCAGTATTTT; CDR3 protein: CASRVTSSTDTQYF
V gene: TRBV20-1; clone size: .; D gene: .; J gene: TRBJ1-2; CDR3 DNA: TGCAGTGCTAGTCCCAGGGGAGGGCAGGGTGGCTACACCTTC; CDR3 protein: CSASPRGGQGGYTF
V gene: TRBV5-1; clone size: .; D gene: .; J gene: TRBJ1-4; CDR3 DNA: TGCGCCAGCAGCTTAACCGTCCAGGGCGACGAAAAACTGTTTTTT; CDR3 protein: CASSLTVQGDEKLFF
V gene: TRBV6-1; clone size: .; D gene: .; J gene: TRBJ2-5; CDR3 DNA: TGTGCCAGCAGTGAAGTGAGGATCGGGGGGCGAGAGACCCAGTACTTC; CDR3 protein: CASSEVRIGGRETQYF
V gene: TRBV18; clone size: .; D gene: .; J gene: TRBJ1-5; CDR3 DNA: TGTGCCAGCTCACCACAGGGCGGGGGGATTCAGCCCCAGCATTTT; CDR3 protein: CASSPQGGGIQPQHF
V gene: TRBV5-5; clone size: .; D gene: .; J gene: TRBJ1-4; CDR3 DNA: TGTGCCAGCAGCCCCCCGGAGGGGACTAATGAAAAACTGTTTTTT; CDR3 protein: CASSPPEGTNEKLFF
V gene: TRBV6-5; clone size: .; D gene: TRBD1; J gene: TRBJ2-2; CDR3 DNA: TGTGCCAGCAGCAGGACAGGCGAATCCACCGGGGAGCTGTTTTTT; CDR3 protein: CASSRTGESTGELFF